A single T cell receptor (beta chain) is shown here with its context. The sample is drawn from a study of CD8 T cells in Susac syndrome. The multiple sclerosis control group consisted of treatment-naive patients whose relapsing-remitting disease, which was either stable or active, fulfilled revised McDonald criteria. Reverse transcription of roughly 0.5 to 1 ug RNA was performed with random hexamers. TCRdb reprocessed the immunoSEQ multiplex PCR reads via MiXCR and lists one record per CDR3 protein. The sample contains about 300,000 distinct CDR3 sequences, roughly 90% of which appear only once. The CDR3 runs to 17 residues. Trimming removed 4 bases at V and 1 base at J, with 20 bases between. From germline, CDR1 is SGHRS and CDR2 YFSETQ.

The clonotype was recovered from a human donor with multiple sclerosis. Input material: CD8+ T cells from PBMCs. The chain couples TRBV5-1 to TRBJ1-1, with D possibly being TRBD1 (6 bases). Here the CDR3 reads CASSPERGQARNTEAFF. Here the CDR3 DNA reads TGCGCCAGCAGCCCGGAACGGGGGCAGGCTCGGAACACTGAAGCTTTCTTT.